The 2 T cell receptor beta chains given below trace back to one sample, sequenced in a study of T cell responses to AZD1222 COVID-19 vaccine. Sequencing was performed with immunoSEQ multiplex PCR; in TCRdb, only in-frame clones are kept and a portion is missing. Of roughly 180,000 clones listed, 90% to 95% are singletons. The specimen was peripheral blood, collected 28 days after the second dose of the MenACWY control vaccine. All receptors derive from an adult who received the MenACWY meningococcal vaccine as a control.

The chain is built from TRBV6-5 and TRBJ1-5; D not resolved. Trimming shortened V by 6 bases and J by 1 base, and 10 bases separated the two germline ends. Germline loops: CDR1 MNHEY, CDR2 SVGAGI. This CDR3 comprises 14 residues. The CDR3 bases are TGTGCCAGCAGAAGCCTCCAGAGCAATCAGCCCCAGCATTTT. This codes for CASRSLQSNQPQHF.

The chain employs TRBV3-1 (or the pseudogene TRBV3-2) and TRBJ2-5, with 9 nucleotides matching TRBD2. Germline lookup yields CDR1 LGHDT and CDR2 YNNKEL (reference sequence). V dropped 2 bases and J dropped 5; count of bases not matched to a gene: 6. The CDR3 contains 15 residues. CDR3 nucleotide sequence: TGTGCCAGCAGCCAACGGCGGGGGGGAGTGGAGACCCAGTACTTC. Amino acid sequence: CASSQRRGGVETQYF.